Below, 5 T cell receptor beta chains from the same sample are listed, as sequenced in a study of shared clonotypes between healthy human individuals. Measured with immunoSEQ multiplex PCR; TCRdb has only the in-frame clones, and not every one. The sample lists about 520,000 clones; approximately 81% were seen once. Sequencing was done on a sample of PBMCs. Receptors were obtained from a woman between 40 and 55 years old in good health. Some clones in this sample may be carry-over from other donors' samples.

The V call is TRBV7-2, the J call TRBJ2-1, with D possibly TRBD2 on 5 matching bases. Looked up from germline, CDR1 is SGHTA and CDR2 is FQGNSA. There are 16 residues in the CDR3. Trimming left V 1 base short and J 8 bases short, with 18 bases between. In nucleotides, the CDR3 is TGTGCCAGCAGCTTAGAGGGCGGGCTCGGGAAGCATGAGCAGTTCTTC. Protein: CASSLEGGLGKHEQFF.

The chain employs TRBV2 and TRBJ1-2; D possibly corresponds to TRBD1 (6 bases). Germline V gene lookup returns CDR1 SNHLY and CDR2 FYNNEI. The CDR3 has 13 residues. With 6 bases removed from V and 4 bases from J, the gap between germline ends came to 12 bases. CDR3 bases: TGTGCCAGCAGCGAGGACAGCAGCTATGGCTACACCTTC. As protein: CASSEDSSYGYTF.

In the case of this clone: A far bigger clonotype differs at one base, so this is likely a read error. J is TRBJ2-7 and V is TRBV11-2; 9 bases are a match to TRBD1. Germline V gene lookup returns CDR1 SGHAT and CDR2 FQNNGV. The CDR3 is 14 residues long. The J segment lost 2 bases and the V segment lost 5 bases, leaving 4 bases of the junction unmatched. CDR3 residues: CASSPGQGPYEQYF. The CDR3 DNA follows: TGTGCCAGCAGCCCCGGACAGGGGCCCTACGAGCAGTACTTC. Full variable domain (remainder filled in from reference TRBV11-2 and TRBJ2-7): EAGVAQSPRYKIIEKRQSVAFWCNPISGHATLYWYQQILGQGPKLLIQFQNNGVVDDSQLPKDRFSAERLKGVDSTLKIQPAKLEDSAVYLCASSPGQGPYEQYFGPGTRLTVT.

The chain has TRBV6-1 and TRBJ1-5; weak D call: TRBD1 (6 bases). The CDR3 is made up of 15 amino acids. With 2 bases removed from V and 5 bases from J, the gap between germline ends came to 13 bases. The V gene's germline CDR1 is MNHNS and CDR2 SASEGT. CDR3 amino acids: CASSEIGGGDQPQHF. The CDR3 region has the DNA TGTGCCAGCAGTGAAATAGGGGGAGGCGATCAGCCCCAGCATTTT.

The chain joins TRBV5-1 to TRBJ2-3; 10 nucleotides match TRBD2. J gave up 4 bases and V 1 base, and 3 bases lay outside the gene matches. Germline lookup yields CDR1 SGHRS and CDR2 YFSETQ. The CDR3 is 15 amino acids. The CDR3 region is CASSLKLAGADTQYF. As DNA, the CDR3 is TGCGCCAGCAGCTTGAAGCTAGCGGGAGCAGATACGCAGTATTTT.